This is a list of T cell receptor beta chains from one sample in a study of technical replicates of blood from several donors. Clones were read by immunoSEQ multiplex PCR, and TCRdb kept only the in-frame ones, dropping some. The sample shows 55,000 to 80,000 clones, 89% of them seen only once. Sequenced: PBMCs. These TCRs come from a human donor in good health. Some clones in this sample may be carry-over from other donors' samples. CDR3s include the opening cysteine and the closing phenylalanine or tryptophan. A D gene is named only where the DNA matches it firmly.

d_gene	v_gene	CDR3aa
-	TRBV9	CASSVDGGTYNEQFF
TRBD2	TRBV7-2	CASSLYLAGAYEQYF
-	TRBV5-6	CASSFSGNQPQHF
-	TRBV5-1	CASSSGSSMNTEAFF
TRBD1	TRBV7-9	CASSSGDRAGYTF
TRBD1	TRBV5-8	CASSRQGAGELFF
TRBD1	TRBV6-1	CASSGQGATNEKLFF
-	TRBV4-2	CASSQGNEPTDTQYF
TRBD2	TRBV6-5	CASSLIAGGIYNEQFF
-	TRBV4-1	CASSQEHKSGNTIYF
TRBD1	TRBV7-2	CASSPDRGGGYTF
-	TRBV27	CASSPDSFTRTQYF
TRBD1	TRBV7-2	CASSLDRGPGGYTF
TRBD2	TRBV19	CASSREGTYEQYF
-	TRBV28	CASSSPPGGREQFF
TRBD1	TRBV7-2	CASSLVGGGDTQYF
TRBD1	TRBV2	CASRPGDRGNEKLFF
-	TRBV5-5	CASSLVGLLETQYF
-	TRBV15	CATSTGSASTDTQYF
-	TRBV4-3	CASSQDRGGAYEQYF
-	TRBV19	CASRSGYYGYTF
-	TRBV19	CASSIVGAGGTDTQYF
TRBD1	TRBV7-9	CASKGGRGNSPLHF
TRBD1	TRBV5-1	CASSLTGTDYGYTF
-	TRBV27	CASSPLPGRGIGTDTQYF
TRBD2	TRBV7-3	CASSSYGGGGETQYF
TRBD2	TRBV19	CASSSPGTSLIF
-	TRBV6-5	CASSYSSEGPYNEQFF
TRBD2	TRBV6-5	CASSLQLATDEQYF
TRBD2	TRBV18	CASSTSTSGSPRTDTQYF
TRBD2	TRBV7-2	CASSLRLAGNTGELFF
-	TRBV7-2	CASKGSNQPQHF
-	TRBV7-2	CASSESTDTQYF
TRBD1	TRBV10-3	CAISKNTGVDQPQHF
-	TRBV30	CAWSVGQGLRFGGTDTQYF
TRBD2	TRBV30	CAWTSGPYNEQFF
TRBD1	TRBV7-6	CASSNRDRPHNEQFF
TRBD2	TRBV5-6	CASSPAGDEQFF
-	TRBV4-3	CASSQDGTYRAQETQYF
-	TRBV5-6	CASSHFPRGEQFF
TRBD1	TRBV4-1	CASSETGNEQYF